These 5 T cell receptor beta chains came from one sample sequenced in a study of T cells in Graves' hyperthyroidism and ophthalmopathy. From RNA transcripts, TCR beta CDR3 regions were amplified. Primed by the HTBI set, a first-round RT-PCR was run on the TCR CDR3. Via MiXCR, TCRdb re-called the multiplex PCR reads, giving one row per CDR3 protein. The table lists 750,000 to 950,000 distinct CDR3 sequences, roughly 40% of them singletons. Sequencing was done on a sample of blood. The receptor source for this set is a man between 18 and 35 years old with Graves' hyperthyroidism.

The chain combines TRBV20-1 with TRBJ2-7; 9 bases are shared with TRBD1. The CDR3 length is 14 residues. Germline assignment: CDR1 DFQATT and CDR2 SNEGSKA (reference sequence). The V gene end was trimmed by 5 bases and the J gene end by 3 bases; junction bases not matched to a gene: 8. In DNA form, the CDR3 reads TGCAGTGCTGAGGGACTGACAGGGGGCTACGAGCAGTACTTC. Translated, it gives CSAEGLTGGYEQYF.

The CDR3 region has the DNA TGCAGCGTTGAAGAGTCACCAGGGACCCAAAACTATGGCTACACCTTC. Translation gives CSVEESPGTQNYGYTF. V usage is TRBV29-1 and J usage is TRBJ1-2; D perhaps matches TRBD1 (5 bases). The CDR3 spans 16 residues. CDR1 and CDR2 (germline): SQVTM, ANQGSEA. Trimming took 0 bases from V and 2 from J, leaving 16 bases between them. Combining the CDR3 with reference TRBV29-1 and TRBJ1-2 gives the whole variable domain SAVISQKPSRDICQRGTSLTIQCQVDSQVTMMFWYRQQPGQSLTLIATANQGSEATYESGFVIDKFPISRPNLTFSTLTVSNMSPEDSSIYLCSVEESPGTQNYGYTFGSGTRLTVV.

On this clonotype itself: Lacking the conserved final phenylalanine or tryptophan, this CDR3 likely reflects a read error. The DNA is omitted, as the CDR3 cannot be located on it reliably, and the CDR3 follows TCRdb's listing. The chain links TRBV20-1 to TRBJ2-2; whether TRBD2, the table's D call, matches the DNA was not checked. The CDR3 adds up to 8 amino acids, both ends counted. Germline V gives CDR1 DFQATT, CDR2 SNEGSKA (reference sequence). The CDR3 here is CSAQRAGL.

For this clonotype: Mismatch with germline at one junction end may stem from a read error. The chain links TRBV7-2 to TRBJ1-4; D call uncertain. This CDR3 has 16 amino acids. Germline V CDR1 and CDR2: SGHTA, FQGNSA. The DNA of the CDR3 is TGCGCCAGCAGCCAAGTCTTGGGTATATTATCGGAAAAACTGTTTTTT. It translates to CASSQVLGILSEKLFF.

This clonotype was seen many times. The V and J genes are TRBV12-3 or TRBV12-4 and TRBJ1-2, with D possibly matching TRBD1 (6 bases). The CDR3 runs to 13 residues. Trimming shortened V by 7 bases and J by 2 bases, and 11 bases separated the two germline ends. The CDR3 loop is CASIPGQNYGYTF. CDR3 DNA sequence: TGTGCCAGCATCCCGGGACAAAACTATGGCTACACCTTC.